Below are 15 T cell receptor beta chains sequenced from a single sample in a study of T-cell reconstitution after alpha-beta-depleted transplantation in children. The authors prepared the TCRbeta library with unique molecular identifiers. TCRdb fed the PCR reads into MiXCR, producing one record per CDR3 protein. This sample carries 300,000 to 400,000 distinct CDR3 sequences, 15% to 20% of them seen once, and the ten largest clones take about 41%. Sequences were derived from PBMCs, mostly from graft donor cells, sampled 360 days after TCRalphabeta/CD19-depleted stem cell transplant. All receptors derive from a male patient aged 2 to 10 who had a stem cell transplant for acute lymphoblastic leukemia, so the T cells may come from the graft donor.

At least ten counts were recorded for this clonotype. This chain links TRBV5-1 with TRBJ2-3; TRBD2 matches 11 bases. Germline trimming cut 2 bases from V and 4 bases from J; bases unmatched to any gene: 9. From germline, CDR1 is SGHRS and CDR2 YFSETQ. The CDR3 covers 17 residues. As DNA, the CDR3 is TGCGCCAGCAGCTTAGCTAGGACTAGCGGGTCATCAGATACGCAGTATTTT. Amino acids: CASSLARTSGSSDTQYF.

This clonotype was picked up a small number of times. The gene calls are TRBV7-8 and TRBJ2-1; 7 bases are shared with TRBD1. This CDR3 contains 16 residues. V gave up 5 bases and J gave up 8 bases; unmatched junction bases: 15. Germline V gives CDR1 SGHVS, CDR2 FQNEAQ. In DNA, the CDR3 is TGTGCCAGCAGCACCCAGGGGGAGAATGATGTGGATGAGCAGTTCTTC. It yields the protein CASSTQGENDVDEQFF.

CDR3 residues: CASSAVWRSTDTQYF. CDR3 DNA: TGTGCCAGCAGCGCAGTCTGGCGGAGCACAGATACGCAGTATTTT. J is TRBJ2-3 and V is TRBV7-2; no definite D call. V was cut by 5 bases and J by 0 bases, with 12 bases left in between. Germline values: CDR1 SGHTA, CDR2 FQGNSA. This CDR3 spans 15 amino acids.

This clonotype came up many times. V and J are TRBV6-1 and TRBJ1-4; D call uncertain. This CDR3 has 15 amino acids. V was pared by 5 bases and J by 7 bases, with 17 bases between. The germline V gene has CDR1 MNHNS and CDR2 SASEGT. CDR3: CASSKRGSVGEKLFF. The CDR3 region has the DNA TGTGCCAGCAGTAAGCGTGGGAGTGTGGGTGAAAAACTGTTTTTT.

In its sample, this clonotype was seen many times. V and J are TRBV28 and TRBJ2-7; 15 nucleotides align to TRBD2. Per germline, CDR1 MDHEN and CDR2 SYDVKM. The length of the CDR3 is 18 residues. The junction had 10 bases not matched to a gene; V was cut back by 4 bases and J by 3 bases. Here the CDR3 reads CASSSIGLAGGGDYEQYF. The CDR3 DNA is TGTGCCAGCAGTTCCATTGGACTAGCGGGAGGGGGGGACTACGAGCAGTACTTC.

This clonotype was counted between two and nine times. The chain recombines TRBV20-1 with TRBJ2-2; maybe TRBD1 (5 bases). This CDR3 is 16 amino acids long. Germline CDR1 DFQATT, CDR2 SNEGSKA (reference sequence). Trimming left V 2 bases short and J 1 base short, with 14 bases between. The CDR3, as DNA: TGCAGTGCTAGATGGGTGACAGCGCTGAACACCGGGGAGCTGTTTTTT. Encoded protein: CSARWVTALNTGELFF.

This clonotype was observed a few times. J is TRBJ1-5 and V is TRBV20-1; possible D gene TRBD1, 6 bases. CDR1 and CDR2 from the germline V gene are DFQATT and SNEGSKA (reference sequence). This CDR3 contains 13 residues. The ends were cut back, 5 bases at V and 4 bases at J, with 12 bases in the middle. The CDR3 loop is CSAGRTVNQPQHF. The CDR3, as DNA: TGCAGTGCTGGGAGGACAGTTAATCAGCCCCAGCATTTT.

This sequence joins TRBV28 and TRBJ2-7; 7 nucleotides match TRBD2. Looked up from germline, CDR1 is MDHEN and CDR2 is SYDVKM. V dropped 4 bases and J dropped 1; count of bases not matched to a gene: 10. The CDR3 has 16 amino acids. The CDR3 spells CASSSVGGPRSYEQYF. The CDR3, as DNA: TGTGCCAGCAGTTCGGTGGGAGGGCCTCGATCCTACGAGCAGTACTTC.

This clonotype was seen a few times. The chain couples TRBV5-6 to TRBJ2-1; 11 positions match TRBD2. Per the germline V gene, CDR1 is SGHDT and CDR2 is YYEEEE. The CDR3 loop spans 17 amino acids. Germline trimming cut 2 bases from V and 5 bases from J; bases unmatched to any gene: 9. The DNA of the CDR3 is TGTGCCAGCAGCTTTAGCGGGAGGGTCCCATTTGACAATGAGCAGTTCTTC. It codes for CASSFSGRVPFDNEQFF. The full variable domain, with the rest looked up from reference TRBV5-6 and TRBJ2-1, is DAGVTQSPTHLIKTRGQQVTLRCSPKSGHDTVSWYQQALGQGPQFIFQYYEEEERQRGNFPDRFSGHQFPNYSSELNVNALLLGDSALYLCASSFSGRVPFDNEQFFGPGTRLTVL.

The chain employs TRBV4-3 and TRBJ2-5, with D possibly TRBD1 on 5 matching bases. Germline V gene lookup returns CDR1 LGHNA and CDR2 YSLEER. The CDR3 runs to 13 residues. The V and J ends lost 4 bases and 4 bases respectively, with 10 bases between them. The CDR3 nucleotides read TGCGCCAGCAGCCTAAGCAGGGTAGAGACCCAGTACTTC. This gives the protein CASSLSRVETQYF.

The chain is built from TRBV12-3 or TRBV12-4 and TRBJ2-1; D is undetermined. V lost 3 bases to trimming and J lost 13 bases, with 19 bases between them. The CDR3 is made up of 14 amino acids. CDR3 sequence reads: CASSFGGWVEEQFF. CDR3 nucleotides: TGTGCCAGCAGTTTCGGTGGTTGGGTTGAGGAACAGTTCTTC.

This clonotype has just a few counts. This sequence joins TRBV12-3 or TRBV12-4 and TRBJ2-7; D perhaps matches TRBD2 (6 bases). The V end lost 2 bases, the J end lost 2 bases, and 13 bases lay between the germline ends. This CDR3 has 15 residues. The CDR3 coding sequence is TGTGCCAGCAGTTTATCCCGGGACTTCACCTACGAGCAGTACTTC. Protein: CASSLSRDFTYEQYF.

The rearrangement links TRBV5-6 to TRBJ1-4; TRBD1 matches 10 bases. V trimming: 0 bases; J trimming: 6 bases; junction bases outside the gene matches: 2. The length of the CDR3 is 15 residues. Germline CDR1 SGHDT, CDR2 YYEEEE. The CDR3 reads CASSLDGQGDEKLFF. CDR3 bases: TGTGCCAGCAGCTTGGATGGACAGGGGGATGAAAAACTGTTTTTT.

The rearrangement links TRBV3-1 to TRBJ2-2; D remains unclear. The germline V and J ends were trimmed by 1 base and 8 bases, with 17 bases remaining between them. The CDR3 extends over 16 amino acids. The germline V gene encodes CDR1 LGHDT and CDR2 YNNKEL (reference sequence). The CDR3, as DNA: TGTGCCAGCAGCCAAGCACCTCATCGGAGAACGGGGGAGCTGTTTTTT. Its translation: CASSQAPHRRTGELFF. Full variable domain (remainder filled in from reference TRBV3-1 and TRBJ2-2): DTAVSQTPKYLVTQMGNDKSIKCEQNLGHDTMYWYKQDSKKFLKIMFSYNNKELIINETVPNRFSPKSPDKAHLNLHINSLELGDSAVYFCASSQAPHRRTGELFFGEGSRLTVL.

V usage is TRBV11-1 and J usage is TRBJ2-1, with TRBD2 matching 16 bases. The CDR3 has 18 residues. The germline CDR1 and CDR2 sequences are SGHAT and FQDESV (reference sequence). The V segment lost 8 bases and the J segment 1 base; nucleotides outside the gene matches: 8. The CDR3 nucleotides are TGTGCCAGCGTCCCCCCGGGACTAGCGGGAGGGTCCTACAATGAGCAGTTCTTC. It is translated as CASVPPGLAGGSYNEQFF.